This T cell receptor (beta chain) comes out of a study of cytomegalovirus exposure and HLA in healthy donors. Study as a whole: Among the approximately 410 genotyped donors, more than 70% were placed in the Caucasian-associated ancestry cluster. Overall study findings and caveats: TCR association rates varied by HLA locus in a later analysis, with DRB1 highest and HLA-C lowest.

About this clone: Its target is not known.

It was with 60 Vbeta and 13 Jbeta primers that the PCR ran. TCRdb keeps only in-frame clones here, not all; method: immunoSEQ multiplex PCR. The sample has 95,000 to 150,000 clones. CDR3 length: 17 residues. Germline V gene data show CDR1 as SGDLS and CDR2 as YYNGEE. Trimming removed 0 bases at V and 2 bases at J, with 16 bases between. Sequencing used PBMCs. The TCR originated in a young man in good health and CMV-seronegative. The V gene is TRBV9, the J gene TRBJ2-3; D call uncertain. The CDR3, as DNA: TGTGCCAGCAGCGTAGACCCCGGTGGCGGCGCCACAGATACGCAGTATTTT. Its translation: CASSVDPGGGATDTQYF.